Each of the 32 T cell receptor beta chains below was sequenced from the same sample in a study of T-cell memory formation after mild COVID-19. From the 5' RACE reads, TCRdb called clonotypes with MiXCR, one entry per CDR3 protein. The data show around 390,000 distinct CDR3 sequences, 15% to 20% seen once. The sample taken for sequencing was PBMCs or a T cell subset sorted from them (not recorded which). The receptors originated from a man between 18 and 29 years old who had mild COVID-19 (a few samples of this study predate the infection). Cell type and time point are not known.

The gene calls are TRBV27 and TRBJ2-7; possible D gene TRBD1, 5 bases. The CDR3 sequence is 14 residues long. Germline V CDR1 and CDR2: MNHEY, SMNVEV (reference sequence). Trimming pared 6 bases from V and 2 bases from J, leaving 14 bases between. CDR3 nucleotides: TGTGCCAGCAGCCCAGGGCTGCGGCCCTACGAGCAGTACTTC. Translation gives CASSPGLRPYEQYF.

The CDR3 region has the DNA TGTGCCATCAGTGACCGAAACTCTGGGGCCAACGTCCTGACTTTC. Its protein is CAISDRNSGANVLTF. The chain employs TRBV10-3 and TRBJ2-6; D gene uncertain. CDR1 ENHRY and CDR2 SYGVKD come from the germline V gene. V was pared by 3 bases and J by 0 bases, with 6 bases between. The CDR3 runs to 15 residues.

This clonotype was counted a few times. The genes are TRBV4-1 and TRBJ1-5, with D perhaps TRBD1 (6 bases). Germline V gene data show CDR1 as MGHRA and CDR2 as YSYEKL. There are 16 residues in the CDR3. V gave up 0 bases and J gave up 6 bases, with 15 bases separating them. The CDR3 DNA is TGCGCCAGCAGCCAAGAAGGACCCCTCAGGGGTCAGCCCCAGCATTTT. Translating gives CASSQEGPLRGQPQHF.

This clonotype was counted a few times. The genes are TRBV6-6 and TRBJ1-1; no clear D. The V end was cut by 5 bases, the J end by 4 bases, with 17 bases between. The germline V gene has CDR1 MNHNY and CDR2 SVGAGI (reference sequence). This CDR3 is 15 amino acids long. CDR3 residues: CASSPKGFLGTEAFF. The CDR3 nucleotides are TGTGCCAGCAGTCCCAAGGGCTTCTTGGGCACTGAAGCTTTCTTT.

The chain uses TRBV18 and TRBJ1-2; D not certain. The CDR3 runs 13 residues. The ends were cut back, 2 bases at V and 8 bases at J, with 12 bases in the middle. The germline V gene encodes CDR1 KGHSH and CDR2 LQKENI. The CDR3 spells CASSPGVEDGYTF. CDR3 nucleotides: TGTGCCAGCTCACCAGGGGTCGAAGACGGCTACACCTTC.

This chain uses TRBV11-2 with TRBJ1-1; D is unresolved. Trimming pared 2 bases from V and 5 bases from J, leaving 9 bases between. The CDR3 runs to 13 residues. Germline loops: CDR1 SGHAT, CDR2 FQNNGV. The CDR3 DNA follows: TGTGCCAGCAGCTTAAGGCTGGGGACTGAAGCTTTCTTT. Its protein product is CASSLRLGTEAFF.

This clonotype has just a few counts. The gene calls are TRBV7-2 and TRBJ2-1, with D possibly matching TRBD2 (5 bases). The V gene lost 5 bases and the J gene lost 10 bases, with 18 bases spanning the gap. CDR1 is SGHTA and CDR2 is FQGNSA in the germline V gene. This CDR3 contains 14 residues. The CDR3 nucleotides read TGTGCCAGCAGCCCACTAGTGCGGTCAGAGGAGCAGTTCTTC. Its translation is CASSPLVRSEEQFF. The variable domain in full, completed from reference TRBV7-2 and TRBJ2-1, reads GAGVSQSPSNKVTEKGKDVELRCDPISGHTALYWYRQSLGQGLEFLIYFQGNSAPDKSGLPSDRFSAERTGGSVSTLTIQRTQQEDSAVYLCASSPLVRSEEQFFGPGTRLTVL.

The chain carries TRBV4-1 and TRBJ1-4; perhaps TRBD1 as D (5 bases). This CDR3 has 17 residues. The germline CDR1 and CDR2 sequences are MGHRA and YSYEKL. The V end was cut by 3 bases, the J end by 2 bases, with 16 bases between. CDR3 in DNA: TGCGCCAGCAGCCAGGGGAGGGGTGGGGAGACTAATGAAAAACTGTTTTTT. Its translation: CASSQGRGGETNEKLFF.

This clonotype was counted between two and nine times. The chain combines TRBV20-1 with TRBJ2-1; no firm D call. CDR3 length: 15 residues. Germline assignment: CDR1 DFQATT and CDR2 SNEGSKA (reference sequence). V lost 8 bases and J 0 bases, leaving 17 bases between the germline ends. The CDR3 bases are TGCAGTATCCACCAACCCCGGAGCTCCTACAATGAGCAGTTCTTC. Amino acid sequence: CSIHQPRSSYNEQFF.

This clonotype has more than one count but fewer than ten. The J gene is TRBJ2-1, the V gene TRBV7-6; tentatively, D is TRBD1 or TRBD2 (6 bases each). Germline values: CDR1 SGHVS, CDR2 FNYEAQ. The CDR3 sequence is 15 residues long. Deletions cut 5 bases from V and 9 bases from J, with 20 bases between. For the CDR3, the DNA is TGTGCCAGCAGCCAAGAAGGGGGGCCCGGCGGTGAGCAGTTCTTC. Translating it yields CASSQEGGPGGEQFF.

The chain is built from TRBV5-4 and TRBJ2-3, with TRBD2 identical over 13 bases. With V trimmed by 4 bases and J by 4 bases, 6 bases remained unmatched. In germline, CDR1 is SGHNT, CDR2 YYREEE (reference sequence). The CDR3 spans 16 residues. CDR3 bases: TGTGCCAGCAGCCCAGGACTAGCGGGGGCCGCAGATACGCAGTATTTT. As protein: CASSPGLAGAADTQYF.

This chain joins TRBV7-2 and TRBJ1-6, with D hard to call. V was cut by 3 bases and J by 10 bases, with 13 bases left in between. CDR1 is SGHTA, CDR2 FQGNSA, per germline. This CDR3 region has 14 residues. The CDR3: CASSFRPSPSPLHF. DNA for the CDR3: TGTGCCAGCAGCTTTAGACCTTCGCCATCACCCCTCCACTTT.

This chain joins TRBV7-2 and TRBJ2-1; 9 positions match TRBD1. The CDR3 spans 16 residues. J lost 6 bases, V lost 4 bases, and 10 bases had no gene match. CDR1 is SGHTA, CDR2 FQGNSA, per germline. CDR3 nucleotide sequence: TGTGCCAGCAGCTCCTCCGGGACAGGGTTTTTCAATGAGCAGTTCTTC. As protein: CASSSSGTGFFNEQFF.

The rearrangement joins TRBV9 to TRBJ2-2; D remains ambiguous. V lost 4 bases and J lost 3, with 16 bases in between. The germline V gene has CDR1 SGDLS and CDR2 YYNGEE. The CDR3 is 16 residues long. For the CDR3, the DNA is TGTGCCAGCAGCCCAACGGCGGCAGTATACACCGGGGAGCTGTTTTTT. Residues: CASSPTAAVYTGELFF.

The table lists this clonotype with a few counts. The gene calls are TRBV20-1 and TRBJ1-4, with D possibly TRBD1 on 6 matching bases. This CDR3 is 13 amino acids long. The V end lost 3 bases, the J end lost 1 base, and 6 bases lay between the germline ends. CDR1 is DFQATT, CDR2 SNEGSKA, per germline (reference sequence). The CDR3 is CSARTGTNEKLFF. CDR3 bases: TGCAGTGCTAGGACAGGAACTAATGAAAAACTGTTTTTT.

This clonotype turned up a few times. The genes are TRBV10-3 and TRBJ2-7, with D possibly TRBD1 on 6 matching bases. Trimming pared 10 bases from V and 3 bases from J, leaving 16 bases between. Germline V CDR1 and CDR2: ENHRY, SYGVKD. This CDR3 has 13 amino acids. Here the CDR3 DNA reads TGTGCCACCCAAGGACAGTCCCACTACGAGCAGTACGTC. Translating gives CATQGQSHYEQYV.

This clonotype was counted between two and nine times. V is TRBV3-1 and J is TRBJ1-6, with D unresolved. Germline V gene sequence: CDR1 LGHDT, CDR2 YNNKEL (reference sequence). The CDR3 has 14 amino acids. V lost 4 bases and J lost 8, with 12 bases in between. The CDR3 region has the DNA TGTGCCAGCAGCCGACGCGGTTCGGATTCACCCCTCCACTTT. As protein: CASSRRGSDSPLHF.

The genes are TRBV3-1 and TRBJ1-1, with D tentatively TRBD1 (5 bases). The V end was cut by 5 bases, the J end by 1 base, with 14 bases between. Per the germline V gene, CDR1 is LGHDT and CDR2 is YNNKEL (reference sequence). The CDR3 spans 15 residues. The CDR3 DNA is TGTGCCAGCAGCTTTAGGGGCCAGAAGAACACTGAAGCTTTCTTT. Translating gives CASSFRGQKNTEAFF.

Here the CDR3 reads CASSQDPPRLVLAGGPTDTQYF. The CDR3, as DNA: TGCGCCAGCAGCCAAGATCCACCCCGTTTGGTACTAGCGGGGGGTCCCACAGATACGCAGTATTTT. The rearrangement uses TRBV4-1 and TRBJ2-3; TRBD2 aligns across 12 bases. The CDR3 is 22 amino acids. The germline V gene encodes CDR1 MGHRA and CDR2 YSYEKL. Germline trimming cut 0 bases from V and 2 bases from J; bases unmatched to any gene: 18.

This chain joins TRBV3-1 and TRBJ2-3; D perhaps matches TRBD2 (5 bases). Trimming stripped 1 base from V and 1 base from J, with 12 bases between. Germline V gene data show CDR1 as LGHDT and CDR2 as YNNKEL (reference sequence). This CDR3 contains 16 residues. CDR3 region: CASSQGVSDRTDTQYF. CDR3 sequence (DNA): TGTGCCAGCAGCCAAGGGGTTAGCGATCGCACAGATACGCAGTATTTT.

The chain combines TRBV10-3 with TRBJ2-2; 7 nucleotides match TRBD1. CDR1 is ENHRY and CDR2 is SYGVKD in the germline V gene. CDR3 length: 17 amino acids. After removal of 6 bases from V and 6 bases from J, the junction contained 16 bases not matched to a gene. The CDR3 coding sequence is TGTGCCATCAGCGCTCGACAGGGAGAGGGATACCCCGGGGAGCTGTTTTTT. Its protein is CAISARQGEGYPGELFF.

This clonotype was counted only a few times. The V gene is TRBV4-2, the J gene TRBJ2-3; 9 bases fit TRBD2. Per germline, CDR1 LGHNA and CDR2 YNFKEQ. The junction had 19 bases not matched to a gene; V was cut back by 3 bases and J by 6 bases. The CDR3 is 19 residues long. The CDR3 here is CASSQMSGGKFTIIDTQYF. CDR3 sequence (DNA): TGTGCCAGCAGCCAGATGAGCGGGGGGAAATTTACAATCATCGATACGCAGTATTTT.

This chain links TRBV5-4 with TRBJ2-6; 10 bases fit TRBD1. Germline lookup yields CDR1 SGHNT and CDR2 YYREEE (reference sequence). Losses at the gene ends were 0 bases for V and 10 bases for J; bases not matched to a gene: 1. The CDR3 length is 14 residues. The CDR3: CASSLGGQGNVLTF. As DNA, the CDR3 is TGTGCCAGCAGCTTGGGGGGACAGGGGAACGTCCTGACTTTC.

This clonotype has a count of ten or more. CDR3 protein: CASSLVESGVDEQFF. The CDR3 nucleotides read TGCGCCAGCAGCTTGGTAGAATCCGGGGTGGATGAGCAGTTCTTC. The chain has TRBV5-1 and TRBJ2-1; possibly TRBD2 for D (5 bases). The V gene's germline CDR1 is SGHRS and CDR2 YFSETQ. CDR3 length equals 15 residues. V was cut by 0 bases and J by 8 bases, with 15 bases left in between.

The chain joins TRBV19 to TRBJ2-2; D remains ambiguous. Germline values: CDR1 LNHDA, CDR2 SQIVND (reference sequence). V lost 7 bases and J lost 7, with 10 bases in between. CDR3 length equals 12 residues. The CDR3 coding sequence is TGTGCCAGTATCCGTCTTGACGGGGAGCTGTTTTTT. Its protein is CASIRLDGELFF.

The chain couples TRBV7-9 to TRBJ1-4, with D possibly being TRBD1 (6 bases). The CDR3 is 14 amino acids. CDR1 is SEHNR, CDR2 FQNEAQ, per germline (reference sequence). V was cut by 3 bases and J by 4 bases, with 9 bases left in between. The CDR3 reads CASSLNRDNEKLFF. The CDR3 DNA sequence: TGTGCCAGCAGCTTGAACAGGGATAATGAAAAACTGTTTTTT. The full variable domain, rest sourced from reference TRBV7-9 and TRBJ1-4, is DTGVSQNPRHKITKRGQNVTFRCDPISEHNRLYWYRQTLGQGPEFLTYFQNEAQLEKSRLLSDRFSAERPKGSFSTLEIQRTEQGDSAMYLCASSLNRDNEKLFFGSGTQLSVL.

The table lists this clonotype with a few counts. The chain recombines TRBV9 with TRBJ2-2, with 10 bases aligning to TRBD2. V shed 0 bases and J 7 bases; nucleotides not matched to a gene: 6. Per the germline V gene, CDR1 is SGDLS and CDR2 is YYNGEE. There are 16 residues in the CDR3. CDR3 amino acids: CASSVEASGGDGELFF. The CDR3 nucleotides are TGTGCCAGCAGCGTAGAAGCAAGCGGGGGGGACGGGGAGCTGTTTTTT.

This clonotype was counted between two and nine times. The chain has TRBV20-1 and TRBJ2-3; 8 bases are shared with TRBD2. The trim removed 6 bases at V and 1 base at J, leaving 6 bases unmatched. The CDR3 is 14 amino acids. CDR1 is DFQATT, CDR2 SNEGSKA, per germline (reference sequence). CDR3: CSANAGGRTDTQYF. In nucleotides, the CDR3 is TGCAGTGCCAACGCGGGGGGTCGCACAGATACGCAGTATTTT.

This chain links TRBV7-2 with TRBJ2-7, with D perhaps matching TRBD1 or TRBD2 (5 bases each). V lost 4 bases and J lost 7, with 17 bases in between. This CDR3 spans 14 amino acids. In germline, CDR1 is SGHTA, CDR2 FQGNSA. The CDR3 sequence is CASSWGTSTGEQYF. The CDR3, as DNA: TGTGCCAGCAGCTGGGGGACCTCTACGGGGGAGCAGTACTTC.

The chain carries TRBV7-2 and TRBJ2-1; 7 bases match TRBD1. Germline CDR1 reads SGHTA; CDR2 reads FQGNSA. V lost 2 bases to trimming and J lost 5 bases; unmatched junction nucleotides: 6. The CDR3 is 15 amino acids. The CDR3 loop reads CASSLSGTVDNEQFF. The CDR3 coding sequence is TGTGCCAGCAGCTTATCGGGGACAGTAGACAATGAGCAGTTCTTC.

In this sample, this clonotype turned up a few times. V and J are TRBV6-2 or TRBV6-3 and TRBJ2-1; 9 nucleotides line up with TRBD2. Trimming cost V 3 bases and J 6 bases; bases outside gene matches: 12. Germline assignment: CDR1 MNHEY and CDR2 SVGEGT. The CDR3 extends over 17 amino acids. The CDR3 DNA reads as TGTGCCAGCAGTTATCTGCGCGGGGGGGAGCCGGGCAATGAGCAGTTCTTC. Translation gives CASSYLRGGEPGNEQFF.

The table lists this clonotype with a few counts. The V and J genes are TRBV5-6 and TRBJ1-2, with 7 bases lining up with TRBD1. The germline V gene has CDR1 SGHDT and CDR2 YYEEEE. The CDR3 has 13 amino acids. V was pared by 2 bases and J by 8 bases, with 6 bases of the junction left unmatched. As DNA, the CDR3 is TGTGCCAGCAGCTTTGACAGGGCAGAGGGCTACACCTTC. It codes for CASSFDRAEGYTF.